This T cell receptor (beta chain) was documented in a study of cytomegalovirus exposure and HLA in healthy donors. Study-level information: Of several hundred genotyped donors, about 80% clustered with self-reported Caucasian donors.

Trimming cost V 7 bases and J 2 bases; bases outside gene matches: 7. CDR3 length: 13 amino acids. Per germline, CDR1 SQVTM and CDR2 ANQGSEA. About this clone itself: Its antigen remains unidentified.

General study points: With further analysis later on, most CMV-associated TCR beta chains appeared HLA-restricted. In terms of immune exposure information, only CMV serostatus was available.

Both 60 Vbeta primers and 13 Jbeta primers went into the PCR. Sequencing was performed with immunoSEQ multiplex PCR; in TCRdb, only in-frame clones are kept and a portion is missing. The table records roughly 93,000 clones, about 81% of them present only once. The chain links TRBV29-1 to TRBJ2-5; 7 nucleotides line up with TRBD1. The sample consisted of PBMCs. The source is a man between 18 and 35 years old in good health and CMV-seropositive. CDR3 coding DNA: TGCAGCGCACTTCCGGGACAGCAAGAGACCCAGTACTTC. This translates into CSALPGQQETQYF.